This T cell receptor (beta chain) was profiled in a study of cytomegalovirus exposure and HLA in healthy donors. Whole-study results and caveats: CMV serostatus alone was available as immune exposure information. Most TCR sequences were rare, but some public TCRs occurred in many donors.

Of note for this clone: Its cognate antigen is unknown.

The study ran its PCR with 60 Vbeta and 13 Jbeta primers. Sequencing was performed with immunoSEQ multiplex PCR; in TCRdb, only in-frame clones are kept and a portion is missing. The table shows approximately 160,000 clones, with over 80% occurring only once. From germline, CDR1 is LNHDA and CDR2 SQIVND (reference sequence). With V trimmed by 3 bases and J by 1 base, 3 bases remained unmatched. This CDR3 has 16 amino acids. The origin of this receptor is a woman in her fifties or sixties in good health and CMV-seropositive. The sequenced sample was PBMCs. The chain uses TRBV19 and TRBJ2-6; 7 bases match TRBD1. The CDR3 is CASSIPGGSGANVLTF. DNA of the CDR3: TGTGCCAGTAGTATTCCAGGGGGATCTGGGGCCAACGTCCTGACTTTC. Looking up the rest from reference TRBV19 and TRBJ2-6 gives the full variable domain: DGGITQSPKYLFRKEGQNVTLSCEQNLNHDAMYWYRQDPGQGLRLIYYSQIVNDFQKGDIAEGYSVSREKKESFPLTVTSAQKNPTAFYLCASSIPGGSGANVLTFGAGSRLTVL.